The clone carrying this TCR beta chain showed up just once. This sample was included in a study of blood T cell repertoires in COVID-19. As for the study in general: The United States, Italy and Spain supplied acute and convalescent COVID-19 samples. From T cells, B-cell-depleted T cells, or PBMCs came the material, which was cDNA or gDNA.

Under the authors' procedure: Estimates of nucleated cell counts were drawn from the amplification of reference gene primers. Only in-frame clones appear in the TCRdb table, and some are missing; sequencing was by immunoSEQ multiplex PCR. Clone size and V and J calls were adopted from that table, with D and trimming inferred from the DNA. The top ten hold just over 9.5% of the sample, which has more than 40,000 clones, around 89% seen once. Sequenced: peripheral blood. The source is a man between 50 and 59 years old with active COVID-19.

The CDR3 loop reads CASSLQRAGGNTDTQYF. CDR3 nucleotides: TGTGCCAGCAGCTTACAGAGAGCGGGGGGTAACACAGATACGCAGTATTTT. The chain employs TRBV7-3 and TRBJ2-3; 9 bases agree with TRBD2. J lost 2 bases, V lost 2 bases, and 8 bases had no gene match. Germline CDR1 reads SGHTA; CDR2 reads FQGTGA. The CDR3 length is 17 residues. The full variable domain, completed using reference TRBV7-3 and TRBJ2-3, is GAGVSQTPSNKVTEKGKYVELRCDPISGHTALYWYRQSLGQGPEFLIYFQGTGAADDSGLPNDRFFAVRPEGSVSTLKIQRTERGDSAVYLCASSLQRAGGNTDTQYFGPGTRLTVL.